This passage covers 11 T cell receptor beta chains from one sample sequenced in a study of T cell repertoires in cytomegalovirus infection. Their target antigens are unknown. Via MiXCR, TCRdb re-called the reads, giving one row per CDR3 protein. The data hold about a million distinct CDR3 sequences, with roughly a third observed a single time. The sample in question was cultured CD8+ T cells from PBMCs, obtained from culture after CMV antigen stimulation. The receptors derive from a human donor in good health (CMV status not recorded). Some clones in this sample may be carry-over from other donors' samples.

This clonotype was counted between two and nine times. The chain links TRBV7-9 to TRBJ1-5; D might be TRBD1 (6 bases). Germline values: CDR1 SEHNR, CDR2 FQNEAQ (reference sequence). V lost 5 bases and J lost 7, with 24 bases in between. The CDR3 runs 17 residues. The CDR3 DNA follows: TGTGCCAGCAGCCCCGGTGGAGTCGGGGCAACAGGGCAGCCCCAGCATTTT. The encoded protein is CASSPGGVGATGQPQHF.

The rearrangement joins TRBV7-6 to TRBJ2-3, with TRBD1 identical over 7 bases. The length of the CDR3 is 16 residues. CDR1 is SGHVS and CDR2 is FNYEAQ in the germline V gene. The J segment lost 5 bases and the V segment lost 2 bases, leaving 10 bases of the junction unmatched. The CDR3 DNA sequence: TGTGCCAGCAGCTTACAAGGGGGCCCCTACGTAGATACGCAGTATTTT. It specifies CASSLQGGPYVDTQYF.

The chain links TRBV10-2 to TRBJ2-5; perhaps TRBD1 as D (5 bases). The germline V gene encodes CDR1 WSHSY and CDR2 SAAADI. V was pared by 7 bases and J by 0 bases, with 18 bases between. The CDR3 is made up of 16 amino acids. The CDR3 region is CASTRSQEPYQETQYF. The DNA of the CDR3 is TGCGCCAGCACCCGATCACAGGAGCCGTACCAAGAGACCCAGTACTTC.

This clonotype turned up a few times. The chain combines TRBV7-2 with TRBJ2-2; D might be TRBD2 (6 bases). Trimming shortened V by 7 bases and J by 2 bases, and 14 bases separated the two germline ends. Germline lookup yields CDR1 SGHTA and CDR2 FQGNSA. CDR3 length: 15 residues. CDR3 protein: CASIVRGLNTGELFF. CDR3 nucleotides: TGTGCCAGCATCGTGCGGGGCCTTAACACCGGGGAGCTGTTTTTT.

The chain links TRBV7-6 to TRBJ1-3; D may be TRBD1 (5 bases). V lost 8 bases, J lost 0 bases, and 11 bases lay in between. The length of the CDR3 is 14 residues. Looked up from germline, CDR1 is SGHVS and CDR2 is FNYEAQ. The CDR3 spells CASGPGNSGNTIYF. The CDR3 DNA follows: TGTGCCAGCGGTCCAGGGAACTCTGGAAACACCATATATTTT.

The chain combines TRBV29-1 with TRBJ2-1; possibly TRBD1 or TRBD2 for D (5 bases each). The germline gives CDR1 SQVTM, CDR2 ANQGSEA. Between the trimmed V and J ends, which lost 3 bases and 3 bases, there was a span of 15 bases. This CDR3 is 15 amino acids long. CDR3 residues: CSVDGEWGIYNEQFF. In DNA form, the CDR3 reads TGCAGCGTTGATGGCGAATGGGGGATCTACAATGAGCAGTTCTTC.

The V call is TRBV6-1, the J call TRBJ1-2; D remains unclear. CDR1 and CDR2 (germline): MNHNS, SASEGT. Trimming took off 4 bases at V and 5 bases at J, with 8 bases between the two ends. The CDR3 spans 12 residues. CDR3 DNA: TGTGCCAGCAGTGTCGAGGATTATGGCTACACCTTC. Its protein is CASSVEDYGYTF.

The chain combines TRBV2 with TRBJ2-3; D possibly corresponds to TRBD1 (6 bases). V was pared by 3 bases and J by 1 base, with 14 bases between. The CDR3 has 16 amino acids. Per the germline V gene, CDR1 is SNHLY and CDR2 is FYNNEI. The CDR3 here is CASSDPRGAGTDTQYF. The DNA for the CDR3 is TGTGCCAGCAGTGACCCCAGGGGCGCAGGCACAGATACGCAGTATTTT.

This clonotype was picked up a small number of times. CDR3 bases: TGTGCTAGTGGAGGGGGGCGAAATCGGAGGAACACTGAAGCTTTCTTT. Translating gives CASGGGRNRRNTEAFF. V usage is TRBV12-5 and J usage is TRBJ1-1, with D possibly matching TRBD1 (6 bases). V was cut by 6 bases and J by 1 base, with 18 bases left in between. Germline CDR1 and CDR2: LGHNT and FRNRAP. This CDR3 spans 16 amino acids.

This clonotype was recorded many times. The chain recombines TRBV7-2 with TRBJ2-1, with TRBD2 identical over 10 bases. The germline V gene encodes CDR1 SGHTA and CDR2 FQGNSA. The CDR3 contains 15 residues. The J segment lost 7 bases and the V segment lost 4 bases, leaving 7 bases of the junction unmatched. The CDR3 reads CASSSSGLAFNEQFF. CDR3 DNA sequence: TGTGCCAGCAGCTCCTCGGGACTAGCGTTTAATGAGCAGTTCTTC.

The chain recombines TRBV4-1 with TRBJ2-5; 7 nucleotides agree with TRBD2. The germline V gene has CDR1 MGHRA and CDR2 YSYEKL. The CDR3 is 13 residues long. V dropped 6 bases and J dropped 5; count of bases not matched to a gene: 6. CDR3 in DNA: TGCGCCAGCAGGGGAGCGGGGATGGAGACCCAGTACTTC. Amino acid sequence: CASRGAGMETQYF.